Described below is a single T cell receptor (beta chain) sequence and its context. These data belong to a study of Ad26.COV2.S vaccination and SARS-CoV-2 variants. The treatment: about 20 received Ad26.COV2.S at low or high dose, single or two shots; several received placebo; per-sample allocation not given. It was on day 63 after the first vaccine or placebo injection that samples were taken. An Ad26 vector expressing Wuhan-strain SARS-CoV-2 spike constituted the vaccine. Germline CDR1 reads LNHDA; CDR2 reads SQIVND (reference sequence). There are 15 residues in the CDR3. Trimming stripped 4 bases from V and 3 bases from J, with 13 bases between. Generated by immunoSEQ multiplex PCR, the TCRdb table keeps only in-frame clones and is missing some. The table includes fewer than 800,000 clones, roughly nine tenths detected once.

The V and J genes are TRBV19 and TRBJ1-5, with D possibly being TRBD1 (6 bases). The sample in question was peripheral blood, obtained in a trial of Ad26.COV2.S vaccine versus placebo. The sequence was obtained from a person between 18 and 65 years old who received the Ad26.COV2.S COVID-19 vaccine or a placebo. The CDR3 sequence: CASSKQGIFNQPQHF. The CDR3, as DNA: TGTGCCAGTAGTAAACAGGGCATATTCAATCAGCCCCAGCATTTT.